One and the same sample provided the 9 T cell receptor beta chains below, sequenced in a study of tumor and adjacent non-tumor tissue in lung cancer. No cell sorting was done before RNA was extracted from the tissue. The normal lung tissue was taken more than 3 cm from the tumor edge. The library came from three nested PCR rounds adapted from ARM-PCR protocols. TCRdb processed the multiplex PCR reads anew with MiXCR; each CDR3 protein has one entry. The sample lists 60,000 to 70,000 distinct CDR3 sequences; 76% were seen once. The material sequenced was distant non-tumor lung tissue. These receptors came from a man aged 55 to 69 with non-small cell lung cancer.

A word on this clonotype: Since a much larger clone is just one base distant, this may be a read error. The chain has TRBV28 and TRBJ1-6; possible D gene TRBD1, 5 bases. Looked up from germline, CDR1 is MDHEN and CDR2 is SYDVKM. CDR3 size: 13 residues. The DNA for the CDR3 is TGTACCAGCAGTTCCGGGGGGGAGAGACCCCTCCACTTT. As protein: CTSSSGGERPLHF.

About this clonotype: Relative to the germline gene, one junction end is altered; a read error may explain this. The rearrangement joins TRBV6-1 to TRBJ1-5, with D hard to call. Near its end, the DNA agrees better with TRBJ2-3, so the J call may be wrong. The CDR3 length is 13 residues. CDR1 MNHNS and CDR2 SASEGT come from the germline V gene. CDR3 region: CAGSAEGYQPQYF. Here the CDR3 DNA reads TGTGCCGGCAGTGCGGAAGGGTATCAGCCCCAGTATTTT.

The V call is TRBV10-3, the J call TRBJ1-5; maybe TRBD1 (5 bases). Per germline, CDR1 ENHRY and CDR2 SYGVKD. The CDR3 sequence is 18 residues long. V lost 0 bases and J 2 bases, leaving 17 bases between the germline ends. The CDR3 nucleotides are TGTGCCATCAGTGAGTCCCGGGTCGGAACAGGTGGCAATCAGCCCCAGCATTTT. Its translation is CAISESRVGTGGNQPQHF.

Of note for this clonotype: Compared with germline, one end of the junction differs, possibly owing to a read error. CDR3 residues: CASSQDVTGSPLHF. As DNA, the CDR3 is TGCGCCAGCAGCCAAGATGTTACAGGTTCACCCCTCCACTTC. The chain is built from TRBV4-1 and TRBJ1-6; possibly TRBD1 for D (5 bases). This CDR3 comprises 14 residues. CDR1 is MGHRA and CDR2 is YSYEKL in the germline V gene.

The J gene is TRBJ2-1, the V gene TRBV4-1, with D unclear. V was cut by 4 bases and J by 4 bases, with 14 bases left in between. This CDR3 region has 15 residues. CDR1 is MGHRA and CDR2 is YSYEKL in the germline V gene. The CDR3 sequence is CASSPGQLDYNEQFF. For the CDR3, the DNA is TGCGCCAGCAGCCCCGGTCAGTTGGATTACAATGAGCAGTTCTTC.

This chain uses TRBV28 with TRBJ1-2; possibly TRBD1 for D (5 bases). CDR3 length: 13 amino acids. Germline V gene sequence: CDR1 MDHEN, CDR2 SYDVKM. As DNA, the CDR3 is TGTGTCAGTCCACTAGGGACCAAAAATGGCTACACCTTC. It codes for CVSPLGTKNGYTF.

Regarding this clonotype: This CDR3 fails to terminate in the conserved phenylalanine or tryptophan, so it likely reflects a read error. The limits of the CDR3 on the DNA are not certain, so only TCRdb's listed CDR3 is given. The chain carries TRBV6-5 and TRBJ2-4; the DNA was not used to check the table's D call, TRBD1. The CDR3 comprises 15 residues, both ends counted. Per germline, CDR1 MNHEY and CDR2 SVGAGI. The CDR3 loop reads CASSYNRGSGYIQYI.

The gene calls are TRBV7-8 and TRBJ2-1; tentative D call: TRBD1 (5 bases). The CDR3 runs 17 residues. Germline lookup yields CDR1 SGHVS and CDR2 FQNEAQ. The V gene lost 5 bases and the J gene lost 0 bases, with 17 bases spanning the gap. The CDR3 region has the DNA TGTGCCAGCAGCACCCGACAAGTGGGGCACTCCTACAATGAGCAGTTCTTC. It codes for CASSTRQVGHSYNEQFF.

The chain is built from TRBV11-3 and TRBJ2-4, with TRBD2 identical over 14 bases. The length of the CDR3 is 19 residues. The J segment lost 5 bases and the V segment lost 7 bases, leaving 16 bases of the junction unmatched. CDR1 is SGHNT, CDR2 YENEEA, per germline. This chain's CDR3 is CASNFSGTSGSVSQNIQYF. CDR3 DNA sequence: TGTGCCAGCAACTTTTCCGGGACTAGCGGGAGCGTGAGTCAAAACATTCAGTACTTC.